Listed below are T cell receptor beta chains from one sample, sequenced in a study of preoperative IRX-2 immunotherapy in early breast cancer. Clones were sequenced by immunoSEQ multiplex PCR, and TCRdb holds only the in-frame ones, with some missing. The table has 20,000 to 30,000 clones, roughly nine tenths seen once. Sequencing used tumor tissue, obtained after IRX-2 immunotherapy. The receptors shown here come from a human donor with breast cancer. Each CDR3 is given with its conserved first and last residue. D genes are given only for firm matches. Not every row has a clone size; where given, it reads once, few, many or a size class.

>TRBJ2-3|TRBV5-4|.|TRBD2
TGTGCCAGCAGCTTGCCAGCGGGGGGCACAGATACGCAGTATTTT
CASSLPAGGTDTQYF
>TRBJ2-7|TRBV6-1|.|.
TGTGCCAGCAGGGACAGCTCCTACGAGCAGTACTTC
CASRDSSYEQYF
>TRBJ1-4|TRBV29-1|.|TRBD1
TGCAGCGTTGAAGAACCACGTGTTCAAGGGGACAGCCAAAATGAAAAACTGTTTTTT
CSVEEPRVQGDSQNEKLFF
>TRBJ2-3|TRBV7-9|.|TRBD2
TGTGCCAGCAGCTCAAACATTCGGGGGGAAACAGATACGCAGTATTTT
CASSSNIRGETDTQYF
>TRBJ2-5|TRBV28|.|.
TGTGCCAGTCTTAGAGGGCTACAAGAGACCCAGTACTTC
CASLRGLQETQYF
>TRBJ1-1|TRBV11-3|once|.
TGTGCCAGCAGCCTTACAGGGCGCACTGAAGCTTTCTTT
CASSLTGRTEAFF
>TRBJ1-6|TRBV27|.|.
TGTGCCAGCACGAGGAACAGCAATAATTCACCCCTCCACTTT
CASTRNSNNSPLHF
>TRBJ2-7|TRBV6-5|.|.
TGTGCCAGCAGTTGGCAGGGGTTCCACGAGCAGTACTTC
CASSWQGFHEQYF
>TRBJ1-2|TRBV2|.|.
TGTGCCAGCCCCGCTTTCTATGGCTACACCTTC
CASPAFYGYTF
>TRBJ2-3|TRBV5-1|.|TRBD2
TGCGCCAGCAGCACTAGCGGGAGGGCAGATACGCAGTATTTT
CASSTSGRADTQYF
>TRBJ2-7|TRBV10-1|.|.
TGCGCCAGCAGTGAAGGGCAGGGGCCCTACGAGCAGTACTTC
CASSEGQGPYEQYF
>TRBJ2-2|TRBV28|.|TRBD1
TGTGCCAGCAGTTCGGGACAGGGGAACACCGGGGAGCTGTTTTTT
CASSSGQGNTGELFF
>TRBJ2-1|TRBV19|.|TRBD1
TGTGCCAGTAGTGTTGAATCGACAGGGGGAATCAATGAGCAGTTCTTC
CASSVESTGGINEQFF
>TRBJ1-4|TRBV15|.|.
TGTGCCACCAGCACAATCGGGCGGGGCTGGACTAATGAAAAACTGTTTTTT
CATSTIGRGWTNEKLFF
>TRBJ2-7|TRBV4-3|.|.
TGCGCCAGCAGCCTGGACGGGGACTACGAGCAGTACTTC
CASSLDGDYEQYF
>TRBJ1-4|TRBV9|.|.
TGTGCCAGCAGCTTAACCTCAACTAATGAAAAACTGTTTTTT
CASSLTSTNEKLFF
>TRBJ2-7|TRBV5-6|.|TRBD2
TGTGCCAGCAGCTGGACTAGCGGGAGTTACGAGCAGTACTTC
CASSWTSGSYEQYF
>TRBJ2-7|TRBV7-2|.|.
TGTGCCAGCAGCATTTCGTCAGGGTGGGAGCAGTACTTC
CASSISSGWEQYF
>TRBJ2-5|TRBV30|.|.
TGTGCCTGGCAGACACAGAGGGAAGAGACCCAGTACTTC
CAWQTQREETQYF
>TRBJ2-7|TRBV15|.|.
TGTGCCACCAGCGGACCCGGGACTCCTACCTACGAGCAGTACTTC
CATSGPGTPTYEQYF
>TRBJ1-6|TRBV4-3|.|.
TGCGCCAGCAACCCCCAGTTAGAAGGGGGTGGTTCACCCCTCCACTTT
CASNPQLEGGGSPLHF
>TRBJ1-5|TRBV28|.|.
TGTGCCAGCAGTGGGAGACAGGTTCATAGCAATCAGCCCCAGCATTTT
CASSGRQVHSNQPQHF
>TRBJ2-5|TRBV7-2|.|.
TGTGCCAGCAGCACCCAGGGGACTTCTTGGGCGGAGACCCAGTACTTC
CASSTQGTSWAETQYF
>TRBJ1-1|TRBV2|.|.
TGTGCCAGCATGGGGGGTACGGCGAACACTGAAGCTTTCTTT
CASMGGTANTEAFF